This TCR beta chain was recovered during a study of memory CD8 T cells in hepatitis C reinfection. About the study: HCV reinfection: RNA-positive following two negative tests at least 60 days apart. Late or post reinfection samples were taken 12 to 24 weeks after detection.

Data came from immunoSEQ multiplex PCR; TCRdb stores just in-frame clones and leaves some out. The table lists around 45,000 clones, about 91% of them singletons. The CDR3 extends over 12 amino acids. Trimming shortened V by 4 bases and J by 8 bases, and 9 bases separated the two germline ends. In germline, CDR1 is MNHEY, CDR2 SMNVEV (reference sequence). Time point noted: late/post reinfection, 12 to 24 weeks after detection. The sorted cells went straight to TCR sequencing with no prior in vitro expansion. Control naive CD8 T cells came from a couple of donors at all three reinfection time points. The sequence came from a man in his late teens or twenties with hepatitis C virus infection. The specimen was naive CD8+ T cells sorted from blood. The chain is built from TRBV27 and TRBJ2-1, with D possibly matching TRBD2 (5 bases). For the CDR3, the DNA is TGTGCCAGCAGTTACGGGGAGCATGAGCAGTTCTTC. Its translation is CASSYGEHEQFF.